A selection of T cell receptor beta chains follows, all from one sample in a study of T cell repertoires in cytomegalovirus infection. Their specific antigens are unknown. MiXCR was run by TCRdb on the reads, yielding one entry per CDR3 protein. Found here are about 340,000 distinct CDR3 sequences, 29% of them singletons; the top ten hold 20%. Specimen: cultured PBMCs, collected from culture after CMV antigen stimulation. The receptors shown here come from a human donor in good health (CMV status not recorded). Some clones in this sample may be carry-over from other donors' samples. CDR3s include the opening cysteine and the closing phenylalanine or tryptophan. A D gene is named only where the DNA matches it firmly. Rows give clone size only sometimes, using once, few, many, or a class for an expanded clone.

J gene	clone size	V gene	D gene	CDR3 protein	CDR3 DNA
TRBJ1-6	-	TRBV7-9	TRBD1	CASSSSGTGSNSPLHF	TGTGCCAGCAGCTCTTCCGGGACAGGGTCAAATTCACCCCTCCACTTT
TRBJ1-2	many	TRBV7-2	-	CASIDFPGRTPYGYTF	TGTGCCAGCATCGATTTCCCGGGACGGACTCCCTATGGCTACACCTTC
TRBJ2-1	-	TRBV14	TRBD1	CASSTRTGGHNEQFF	TGTGCCAGCAGCACCCGGACAGGGGGCCACAATGAGCAGTTCTTC
TRBJ2-1	few	TRBV7-2	-	CASSLKVNEQFF	TGTGCCAGCAGCTTAAAAGTCAATGAGCAGTTCTTC
TRBJ2-1	-	TRBV11-2	TRBD2	CASSSLKGRGGYEQFF	TGTGCCAGCAGCTCGCTTAAAGGGCGGGGGGGCTATGAGCAGTTCTTC
TRBJ2-1	-	TRBV6-5	-	CASSYLRGPVEQFF	TGTGCCAGCAGTTACTTGCGGGGGCCGGTCGAGCAGTTCTTC
TRBJ2-1	-	TRBV7-3	TRBD2	CANSWSGGNEQFF	TGTGCCAACAGCTGGAGCGGGGGCAATGAGCAGTTCTTC
TRBJ2-1	-	TRBV11-2	TRBD1	CASSLVLTGQGRDEQFF	TGTGCCAGCAGCTTAGTCCTCACGGGACAGGGGAGAGATGAGCAGTTCTTC
TRBJ2-7	few	TRBV2	-	CASMDTYEQYF	TGTGCCAGCATGGACACCTACGAGCAGTACTTC
TRBJ2-7	-	TRBV6-5	TRBD1	CASTNRGGEQYF	TGTGCCAGCACCAACAGGGGTGGCGAGCAGTACTTC
TRBJ1-2	few	TRBV10-3	-	CAISQGLGDGYTF	TGTGCCATCAGTCAGGGTCTCGGGGATGGCTACACCTTC
TRBJ2-7	-	TRBV28	TRBD2	CASSPGLAMINEQYF	TGTGCCAGCAGCCCAGGACTAGCGATGATTAACGAGCAGTACTTC
TRBJ2-5	-	TRBV12-3/TRBV12-4	-	CASRGLLETQYF	TGTGCCAGCAGAGGACTATTAGAGACCCAGTACTTC
TRBJ2-1	many	TRBV19	-	CASRKRSSYNEQFF	TGTGCCAGTAGAAAGCGGAGCTCCTACAATGAGCAGTTCTTC
TRBJ1-1	-	TRBV12-3/TRBV12-4	-	CASSFGGGAEAFF	TGTGCCAGCAGTTTTGGGGGAGGGGCTGAAGCTTTCTTT
TRBJ1-6	few	TRBV7-2	-	CASSLINSPLHF	TGTGCCAGCAGCCTAATTAATTCACCCCTCCACTTT
TRBJ2-7	-	TRBV19	TRBD2	CASSIGSGRSYEQYF	TGTGCCAGTAGTATCGGTAGCGGGAGGTCCTACGAGCAGTACTTC
TRBJ2-3	few	TRBV12-5	TRBD2	CASGLGLALTDTQYF	TGTGCTAGTGGTTTGGGACTAGCGCTCACAGATACGCAGTATTTT
TRBJ1-4	few	TRBV3-1	-	CASSPLRLEKLFF	TGTGCCAGCAGCCCCCTGCGACTCGAAAAACTGTTTTTT
TRBJ2-3	once	TRBV12-3/TRBV12-4	TRBD2	CASSSSGSRSDTQYF	TGTGCCAGCAGTTCCAGCGGGAGCAGGTCAGATACGCAGTATTTT
TRBJ1-1	few	TRBV10-3	-	CAISPLNTEAFF	TGTGCCATCAGCCCATTGAACACTGAAGCTTTCTTT
TRBJ1-2	-	TRBV18	TRBD1	CASSVGQHYGYTF	TGTGCCAGCTCAGTGGGACAGCACTATGGCTACACCTTC
TRBJ1-1	few	TRBV7-3	TRBD1	CASSFSGTDTFPEAFF	TGTGCCAGCAGCTTCTCCGGGACAGATACATTTCCTGAAGCTTTCTTT
TRBJ2-5	few	TRBV2	TRBD1	CASRGDRVGTQYF	TGTGCCAGCAGGGGGGACAGGGTAGGGACCCAGTACTTC
TRBJ1-1	-	TRBV6-6	TRBD1	CASSYPSKPTGERGLYQAFF	TGTGCCAGCAGTTACCCGTCCAAACCGACAGGGGAACGTGGGTTATACCAAGCTTTCTTT
TRBJ2-1	-	TRBV5-4	TRBD2	CASSLAGGRQIRNEQFF	TGTGCCAGCAGCCTTGCCGGGGGGAGACAAATCAGAAATGAGCAGTTCTTC
TRBJ1-4	many	TRBV4-2	-	CASSQDRLEKLFF	TGTGCCAGCAGCCAAGACAGACTCGAAAAACTGTTTTTT
TRBJ2-1	-	TRBV7-2	-	CASSRSLEQFF	TGTGCCAGCAGCCGGTCGCTTGAGCAGTTCTTC
TRBJ2-3	many	TRBV11-3	TRBD2	CASSLSGGAMGTDTQYF	TGTGCCAGCAGCTTATCCGGGGGGGCCATGGGCACAGATACGCAGTATTTT
TRBJ2-1	few	TRBV7-9	TRBD2	CASSLARLAGGRYNEQFF	TGTGCCAGCAGCTTAGCGCGGCTAGCGGGAGGTCGCTACAATGAGCAGTTCTTC
TRBJ1-1	-	TRBV20-1	TRBD1	CSAAPGQINTEAFF	TGCAGTGCTGCGCCGGGACAGATAAACACTGAAGCTTTCTTT
TRBJ2-5	few	TRBV4-1	TRBD2	CASSQDRMVAGPQETQYF	TGCGCCAGCAGCCAAGATCGAATGGTAGCGGGGCCACAAGAGACCCAGTACTTC
TRBJ1-6	few	TRBV10-3	-	CAIRQGSDSPLHF	TGTGCCATCAGACAGGGTTCCGATTCACCCCTCCACTTT
TRBJ1-1	-	TRBV5-1	TRBD1	CASKGTGLEAFF	TGCGCCAGCAAAGGGACAGGCCTTGAAGCTTTCTTT
TRBJ2-3	-	TRBV15	-	CATSRAGSTDTQYF	TGTGCCACCAGCAGAGCCGGTAGCACAGATACGCAGTATTTT
TRBJ1-3	-	TRBV10-3	-	CAIFSGNTIYF	TGTGCCATCTTTTCTGGAAACACCATATATTTT
TRBJ2-3	-	TRBV7-3	-	CASSWGGKADTQYF	TGTGCCAGCAGCTGGGGTGGGAAAGCAGATACGCAGTATTTT
TRBJ2-3	few	TRBV7-8	TRBD2	CASSSGQLAGVPHTQYF	TGTGCCAGCAGCTCTGGGCAGCTAGCGGGAGTTCCACATACGCAGTATTTT
TRBJ2-7	few	TRBV7-4	TRBD1	CASSQGQKREQYF	TGTGCCAGCTCACAGGGACAGAAAAGGGAGCAGTACTTC
TRBJ1-5	few	TRBV6-2/TRBV6-3	-	CASRHSPSGLERGQPQHF	TGTGCCAGCAGACATTCTCCCTCGGGCCTTGAGAGGGGTCAGCCCCAGCATTTT
TRBJ2-5	-	TRBV7-6	-	CASRSLSTSQETQYF	TGTGCCAGCAGGTCGCTGTCAACCAGCCAAGAGACCCAGTACTTC